This is a list of T cell receptor beta chains from one sample in a study of blood T cell repertoires in COVID-19. Sequencing used immunoSEQ multiplex PCR; TCRdb keeps in-frame clones, though not all of them. This sample yields 130,000 to 150,000 clones, of which under 90% are seen a single time; approximately 3.6% belongs to the top ten. Sequences were obtained from peripheral blood. The receptor set was obtained from a man between 65 and 85 years old who had recovered from COVID-19. CDR3s include the opening cysteine and the closing phenylalanine or tryptophan. The order of the fields is J gene, clone size, V gene, D gene, CDR3 protein, CDR3 DNA. D genes are given only for firm matches. Clone sizes are given selectively: once, few, many, or a class where the clone is expanded.

j_gene: TRBJ1-2; abundance: .; v_gene: TRBV7-8; d_gene: .; CDR3aa: CASSPLPGGPPNYGYTF; CDR3nt: TGTGCCAGCAGCCCACTCCCGGGGGGTCCGCCTAACTATGGCTACACCTTC
j_gene: TRBJ2-1; abundance: .; v_gene: TRBV27; d_gene: TRBD2; CDR3aa: CASSLMLAGDEQFF; CDR3nt: TGTGCCAGCAGTTTAATGCTAGCGGGAGATGAGCAGTTCTTC
j_gene: TRBJ2-1; abundance: .; v_gene: TRBV5-1; d_gene: TRBD2; CDR3aa: CASSFLAGESEQFF; CDR3nt: TGCGCCAGCAGCTTTCTAGCGGGAGAGAGTGAGCAGTTCTTC
j_gene: TRBJ1-2; abundance: .; v_gene: TRBV5-1; d_gene: .; CDR3aa: CASTSGMGRYGYTF; CDR3nt: TGCGCCAGCACCAGTGGCATGGGGCGCTATGGCTACACCTTC
j_gene: TRBJ2-3; abundance: .; v_gene: TRBV3-1/TRBV3-2; d_gene: TRBD1; CDR3aa: CASSPGQGGHTDTQYF; CDR3nt: TGTGCCAGCAGCCCCGGACAGGGGGGCCACACAGATACGCAGTATTTT
j_gene: TRBJ2-6; abundance: few; v_gene: TRBV28; d_gene: TRBD2; CDR3aa: CATGLAGTYSGANVLTF; CDR3nt: TGTGCCACCGGACTAGCGGGAACATACTCTGGGGCCAACGTCCTGACTTTC
j_gene: TRBJ2-1; abundance: .; v_gene: TRBV19; d_gene: .; CDR3aa: CASTALGFANEQFF; CDR3nt: TGTGCCAGTACCGCTTTGGGCTTCGCCAATGAGCAGTTCTTC
j_gene: TRBJ2-3; abundance: once; v_gene: TRBV28; d_gene: .; CDR3aa: CASSWLQALTDTQYF; CDR3nt: TGTGCCAGCAGTTGGTTGCAAGCGCTCACAGATACGCAGTATTTT
j_gene: TRBJ1-1; abundance: few; v_gene: TRBV30; d_gene: TRBD1; CDR3aa: CAWSTTPGQEAFF; CDR3nt: TGTGCCTGGAGTACCACCCCGGGACAGGAGGCTTTCTTT
j_gene: TRBJ2-7; abundance: .; v_gene: TRBV7-9; d_gene: .; CDR3aa: CASSSSGDILYEQYF; CDR3nt: TGTGCCAGCAGCTCCTCAGGGGACATTCTGTACGAGCAGTACTTC
j_gene: TRBJ1-2; abundance: .; v_gene: TRBV30; d_gene: TRBD1; CDR3aa: CAWRFGTGYGYTF; CDR3nt: TGTGCCTGGAGATTCGGGACAGGCTATGGCTACACCTTC
j_gene: TRBJ1-1; abundance: .; v_gene: TRBV5-1; d_gene: TRBD1; CDR3aa: CASSSTGTEAFF; CDR3nt: TGCGCCAGCAGCTCGACAGGGACTGAAGCTTTCTTT
j_gene: TRBJ1-1; abundance: .; v_gene: TRBV7-9; d_gene: TRBD1; CDR3aa: CASSLVGQGANTEAFF; CDR3nt: TGTGCCAGCAGCTTAGTGGGACAGGGGGCGAACACTGAAGCTTTCTTT
j_gene: TRBJ2-7; abundance: .; v_gene: TRBV5-4; d_gene: TRBD2; CDR3aa: CASSLGGLAGESYEQYF; CDR3nt: TGTGCCAGCAGCTTGGGGGGACTAGCGGGAGAGTCCTACGAGCAGTACTTC
j_gene: TRBJ1-1; abundance: .; v_gene: TRBV27; d_gene: .; CDR3aa: CASSRTQVMNTEAFF; CDR3nt: TGTGCCAGCAGTCGAACACAGGTGATGAACACTGAAGCTTTCTTT
j_gene: TRBJ1-4; abundance: .; v_gene: TRBV7-6; d_gene: TRBD1; CDR3aa: CASSLGDSAEKLFF; CDR3nt: TGTGCCAGCAGCTTAGGGGACAGCGCCGAAAAACTGTTTTTT
j_gene: TRBJ2-5; abundance: once; v_gene: TRBV10-3; d_gene: TRBD1; CDR3aa: CAISTGTGISETQYF; CDR3nt: TGTGCCATCAGTACCGGGACAGGGATTTCGGAGACCCAGTACTTC
j_gene: TRBJ1-2; abundance: .; v_gene: TRBV6-2/TRBV6-3; d_gene: .; CDR3aa: CASSYSDSSQRGYTF; CDR3nt: TGTGCCAGCAGTTACTCGGATTCGTCTCAGCGGGGCTACACCTTC
j_gene: TRBJ2-5; abundance: .; v_gene: TRBV5-1; d_gene: .; CDR3aa: CASSLEGLWYQETQYF; CDR3nt: TGCGCCAGCAGCTTGGAGGGACTTTGGTACCAAGAGACCCAGTACTTC
j_gene: TRBJ1-2; abundance: .; v_gene: TRBV18; d_gene: .; CDR3aa: CASSPLDSNYGYTF; CDR3nt: TGTGCCAGCTCACCGCTCGACAGTAACTATGGCTACACCTTC
j_gene: TRBJ1-1; abundance: .; v_gene: TRBV12-5; d_gene: .; CDR3aa: CASGRGTEAFF; CDR3nt: TGTGCTAGTGGACGGGGGACTGAAGCTTTCTTT
j_gene: TRBJ2-7; abundance: .; v_gene: TRBV21-1; d_gene: .; CDR3aa: CARRQGAYEQYF; CDR3nt: TGTGCCAGGAGACAGGGGGCCTACGAGCAGTACTTC
j_gene: TRBJ2-7; abundance: .; v_gene: TRBV23-1; d_gene: TRBD1; CDR3aa: CASSRRGDSTYEQYF; CDR3nt: TGCGCCAGCAGCCGGCGAGGGGACAGCACCTACGAGCAGTACTTC
j_gene: TRBJ2-5; abundance: .; v_gene: TRBV7-7; d_gene: .; CDR3aa: CASSLEPVRWETQYF; CDR3nt: TGTGCCAGCAGCTTAGAGCCCGTTCGGTGGGAGACCCAGTACTTC
j_gene: TRBJ1-5; abundance: .; v_gene: TRBV5-8; d_gene: .; CDR3aa: CASSKEEVTAQHF; CDR3nt: TGTGCCAGCAGCAAGGAGGAGGTCACGGCCCAGCATTTT
j_gene: TRBJ2-7; abundance: .; v_gene: TRBV6-5; d_gene: TRBD1; CDR3aa: CASRTKPGQGYEQYF; CDR3nt: TGTGCCAGCAGAACCAAACCGGGACAGGGCTACGAGCAGTACTTC
j_gene: TRBJ2-7; abundance: .; v_gene: TRBV30; d_gene: TRBD1; CDR3aa: CAWSVDRTSYEQYF; CDR3nt: TGTGCCTGGAGTGTGGACAGGACCTCCTACGAGCAGTACTTC